Below are 30 T cell receptor beta chains sequenced from a single sample in a study of CD4+ T cells in melanoma. Libraries were prepared by immunoSEQ multiplex PCR; TCRdb keeps only in-frame clonotypes and omits some of them. The sample lists about 21,000 clones, about four fifths seen once, with around 3.6% in the top ten. Sequencing input: cells from a culture (not recorded whether cultured in vitro). The receptors come from a human donor with melanoma.

The gene calls are TRBV4-1 and TRBJ2-3; 13 bases line up with TRBD2. The length of the CDR3 is 17 residues. Germline V gene sequence: CDR1 MGHRA, CDR2 YSYEKL. J was trimmed by 6 bases and V by 4 bases; bases with no gene match: 10. The CDR3 loop reads CASSLQGTSGVTDTQYF. Here the CDR3 DNA reads TGCGCCAGCAGCCTACAAGGGACTAGCGGGGTAACGGATACGCAGTATTTT.

The rearrangement uses TRBV28 and TRBJ1-1, with D perhaps TRBD1 (5 bases). Germline V lookup: CDR1 MDHEN, CDR2 SYDVKM. The CDR3 has 19 amino acids. The V end lost 0 bases, the J end lost 2 bases, and 22 bases lay between the germline ends. The CDR3 region is CASSLWPLRGGWGNTEAFF. Here the CDR3 DNA reads TGTGCCAGCAGTTTATGGCCCCTCCGGGGCGGATGGGGAAACACTGAAGCTTTCTTT.

The chain links TRBV12-5 to TRBJ2-5; 12 nucleotides line up with TRBD2. The J segment lost 5 bases and the V segment lost 5 bases, leaving 6 bases of the junction unmatched. Germline CDR1 and CDR2: LGHNT and FRNRAP. The CDR3 covers 15 residues. The CDR3 here is CASGRRLAGVETQYF. For the CDR3, the DNA is TGTGCTAGTGGTCGGAGACTAGCGGGGGTGGAGACCCAGTACTTC.

This clone was detected only a few times. This chain uses TRBV18 with TRBJ1-4; maybe TRBD1 (6 bases). Deletions cut 5 bases from V and 0 bases from J, with 19 bases between. Per the germline V gene, CDR1 is KGHSH and CDR2 is LQKENI. The CDR3 spans 18 residues. The CDR3 DNA reads TGTGCCAGCTCATTCAAGTGGGGACAACTATCAACTAATGAAAAACTGTTTTTT. Translating it yields CASSFKWGQLSTNEKLFF.

As DNA, the CDR3 is TGTGCCAGCAGCGGTAACGGGGTGGGTCAGCCCCAGCATTTT. This translates into CASSGNGVGQPQHF. This rearrangement joins TRBV6-5 to TRBJ1-5; D remains ambiguous. The V end lost 6 bases, the J end lost 6 bases, and 15 bases lay between the germline ends. The CDR3 spans 14 residues. The germline V gene has CDR1 MNHEY and CDR2 SVGAGI.

The chain joins TRBV6-5 to TRBJ1-2; D is unclear. Trimming left V 0 bases short and J 4 bases short, with 9 bases between. The CDR3 runs 14 residues. Germline CDR1 MNHEY, CDR2 SVGAGI. CDR3 coding DNA: TGTGCCAGCAGTTACTCGCGGAAAGGCTATGGCTACACCTTC. Its protein product is CASSYSRKGYGYTF.

The chain combines TRBV29-1 with TRBJ1-5, with D unclear. V was cut by 2 bases and J by 0 bases, with 5 bases left in between. Germline V CDR1 and CDR2: SQVTM, ANQGSEA. This CDR3 region has 13 residues. CDR3 coding DNA: TGCAGCGTTGAAATTAATAGCAATCAGCCCCAGCATTTT. It is translated as CSVEINSNQPQHF.

The chain has TRBV2 and TRBJ1-3; 8 positions agree with TRBD1. The CDR3 covers 16 residues. The germline V gene has CDR1 SNHLY and CDR2 FYNNEI. The V and J ends lost 4 bases and 0 bases, in that order; junction bases with no gene match: 5. The CDR3 here is CASSGGTGRSGNTIYF. CDR3 bases: TGTGCCAGCAGTGGGGGGACAGGTCGCTCTGGAAACACCATATATTTT.

This chain uses TRBV27 with TRBJ1-1, with 11 bases matching TRBD1. This CDR3 has 16 residues. With V trimmed by 6 bases and J by 0 bases, 6 bases remained unmatched. The germline CDR1 and CDR2 sequences are MNHEY and SMNVEV (reference sequence). The CDR3 DNA reads as TGTGCCAGCAGGGACAGGGGGCGCGGGATGAACACTGAAGCTTTCTTT. This translates into CASRDRGRGMNTEAFF.

The rearrangement uses TRBV5-1 and TRBJ2-1, with TRBD1 matching over 11 bases. Germline V CDR1 and CDR2: SGHRS, YFSETQ. Germline trimming cut 6 bases from V and 9 bases from J; bases unmatched to any gene: 8. The CDR3 length is 14 residues. The CDR3 spells CASIPGQGDGEQFF. As DNA, the CDR3 is TGCGCCAGCATCCCGGGACAGGGGGACGGTGAGCAGTTCTTC.

This chain uses TRBV19 with TRBJ1-2; perhaps TRBD1 as D (6 bases). This CDR3 is 12 amino acids long. The V end was cut by 11 bases, the J end by 5 bases, with 15 bases between. CDR1 and CDR2 from the germline V gene are LNHDA and SQIVND (reference sequence). In DNA form, the CDR3 reads TGTGCCGGCTCTACAGGGCGGTATGGCTACACCTTC. Protein sequence: CAGSTGRYGYTF.

The CDR3, as DNA: TGTGCCAGCAGCCGCGGACAGGGGTCCTACAATGAGCAGTTCTTC. Amino acids: CASSRGQGSYNEQFF. The chain combines TRBV6-5 with TRBJ2-1, with TRBD1 matching over 9 bases. J was trimmed by 1 base and V by 6 bases; bases with no gene match: 4. The germline gives CDR1 MNHEY, CDR2 SVGAGI. This CDR3 contains 15 residues.

This chain uses TRBV19 with TRBJ1-5; 10 bases align to TRBD1. CDR1 is LNHDA and CDR2 is SQIVND in the germline V gene (reference sequence). The J segment lost 6 bases and the V segment lost 5 bases, leaving 7 bases of the junction unmatched. The CDR3 sequence is 15 residues long. CDR3 bases: TGTGCCAGTAGTTCGGACAGGGGGGTAGGTCAGCCCCAGCATTTT. As protein: CASSSDRGVGQPQHF.

J is TRBJ2-2 and V is TRBV5-1; 7 positions agree with TRBD1. The J segment lost 1 base and the V segment lost 4 bases, leaving 7 bases of the junction unmatched. This CDR3 has 16 residues. In germline, CDR1 is SGHRS, CDR2 YFSETQ. The CDR3 sequence: CASSPWTGLNTGELFF. DNA of the CDR3: TGCGCCAGCAGCCCCTGGACAGGACTGAACACCGGGGAGCTGTTTTTT.

This chain joins TRBV7-8 and TRBJ1-4; D gene ambiguous. V was cut by 5 bases and J by 4 bases, with 14 bases left in between. The CDR3 contains 15 residues. CDR1 and CDR2 from the germline V gene are SGHVS and FQNEAQ. CDR3 sequence: CASSQARAINEKLFF. The CDR3 DNA is TGTGCCAGCAGCCAGGCGCGGGCAATTAATGAAAAACTGTTTTTT. The complete variable domain, with remaining parts taken from reference TRBV7-8 and TRBJ1-4, reads GAGVSQSPRYKVAKRGQDVALRCDPISGHVSLFWYQQALGQGPEFLTYFQNEAQLDKSGLPSDRFFAERPEGSVSTLKIQRTQQEDSAVYLCASSQARAINEKLFFGSGTQLSVL.

The V gene is TRBV6-1, the J gene TRBJ2-3; 9 bases fit TRBD2. Per the germline V gene, CDR1 is MNHNS and CDR2 is SASEGT. CDR3 size: 15 residues. J was trimmed by 2 bases and V by 6 bases; bases with no gene match: 6. The CDR3 protein is CASRVSGGPTDTQYF. CDR3 bases: TGTGCCAGCAGGGTTAGCGGGGGCCCCACAGATACGCAGTATTTT.

This clone was seen once. The junction departs from germline at one end; a sequencing error may be responsible. The chain joins TRBV7-7 to TRBJ2-5; possible D gene TRBD2, 5 bases. CDR1 is SSHAT, CDR2 FNYEAQ, per germline (reference sequence). The CDR3 is made up of 15 amino acids. The CDR3 here is CASSLVYGKQETQYF. CDR3 coding DNA: TGTGCTAGCAGCTTAGTCTACGGGAAGCAAGAGACCCAGTACTTC.

The V and J genes are TRBV18 and TRBJ2-2; 10 bases match TRBD1. Germline values: CDR1 KGHSH, CDR2 LQKENI. CDR3 length: 18 residues. V gave up 3 bases and J gave up 5 bases; unmatched junction bases: 12. CDR3: CASSPRPTGQGKTGELFF. Here the CDR3 DNA reads TGTGCCAGCTCACCTCGACCCACGGGACAGGGGAAAACCGGGGAGCTGTTTTTT.

The chain uses TRBV6-1 and TRBJ1-2, with unresolved D. The germline CDR1 and CDR2 sequences are MNHNS and SASEGT. With 0 bases removed from V and 2 bases from J, the gap between germline ends came to 7 bases. This CDR3 has 14 amino acids. CDR3 DNA: TGTGCCAGCAGTGAAGCGCCGGGGAACTATGGCTACACCTTC. It is translated as CASSEAPGNYGYTF.

The chain links TRBV10-3 to TRBJ1-1, with TRBD1 as a possible D gene (5 bases). Per the germline V gene, CDR1 is ENHRY and CDR2 is SYGVKD. This CDR3 comprises 17 residues. Trimming stripped 4 bases from V and 4 bases from J, with 22 bases between. CDR3 amino acids: CAISAMGRGGRATEAFF. DNA of the CDR3: TGTGCCATCAGTGCTATGGGCCGGGGAGGCAGGGCCACTGAAGCTTTCTTT.

The J gene is TRBJ2-1, the V gene TRBV5-1; 9 bases line up with TRBD2. The junction had 11 bases not matched to a gene; V was cut back by 0 bases and J by 1 base. This CDR3 spans 19 amino acids. Per germline, CDR1 SGHRS and CDR2 YFSETQ. CDR3 sequence reads: CASSLGLAGEGFSYNEQFF. CDR3 in DNA: TGCGCCAGCAGCTTGGGATTAGCGGGGGAGGGTTTTTCCTACAATGAGCAGTTCTTC.

V and J are TRBV20-1 and TRBJ1-1, with unresolved D. The CDR3 has 11 residues. Germline V gene sequence: CDR1 DFQATT, CDR2 SNEGSKA (reference sequence). V lost 4 bases to trimming and J lost 1 base, with 4 bases between them. CDR3: CSAMGNTEAFF. CDR3 nucleotides: TGCAGTGCTATGGGGAACACTGAAGCTTTCTTT.

The J gene is TRBJ1-5, the V gene TRBV6-1; D gene unclear. Per germline, CDR1 MNHNS and CDR2 SASEGT. The CDR3 covers 13 residues. V gave up 11 bases and J gave up 2 bases, with 13 bases separating them. DNA of the CDR3: TGTGCCCCCCCCCGCGCGGGCAATCAGCCCCAGCATTTT. This sequence encodes CAPPRAGNQPQHF.

This clone was counted only a few times. The V and J genes are TRBV7-8 and TRBJ1-2; 10 bases are shared with TRBD1. The V and J ends lost 2 bases and 4 bases, in that order; junction bases with no gene match: 7. Germline V gene lookup returns CDR1 SGHVS and CDR2 FQNEAQ. The CDR3 contains 16 residues. The CDR3 here is CASSLRDRGSSYGYTF. The CDR3 bases are TGTGCCAGCAGCTTACGGGACAGGGGATCTTCCTATGGCTACACCTTC.

The chain recombines TRBV27 with TRBJ2-5, with a tentative D call TRBD1 (5 bases). CDR3 length: 15 amino acids. Germline V lookup: CDR1 MNHEY, CDR2 SMNVEV (reference sequence). V lost 5 bases to trimming and J lost 5 bases, with 18 bases between them. The CDR3 DNA reads as TGTGCCAGCAGTAGGGCAGGGTCGCATACGGAGACCCAGTACTTC. Translating gives CASSRAGSHTETQYF.

The chain couples TRBV5-1 to TRBJ2-1, with TRBD1 matching over 7 bases. The CDR3 spans 15 residues. CDR1 is SGHRS, CDR2 YFSETQ, per germline. The V gene end was trimmed by 1 base and the J gene end by 6 bases; junction bases not matched to a gene: 7. In DNA form, the CDR3 reads TGCGCCAGCAGCTTGATACAGGGGCCCAGCAATGAGCAGTTCTTC. As protein: CASSLIQGPSNEQFF.

The chain combines TRBV5-6 with TRBJ2-3; 10 positions agree with TRBD2. Losses at the gene ends were 4 bases for V and 0 bases for J; bases not matched to a gene: 8. Looked up from germline, CDR1 is SGHDT and CDR2 is YYEEEE. This CDR3 is built from 17 residues. CDR3 in DNA: TGTGCCAGCAGCCCAGGACTAGCGGTTTGGAGCACAGATACGCAGTATTTT. Amino acid sequence: CASSPGLAVWSTDTQYF.

This clone was found once. The chain uses TRBV18 and TRBJ2-2, with D tentatively TRBD1 or TRBD2 (5 bases each). Germline CDR1 and CDR2: KGHSH and LQKENI. The V and J ends lost 5 bases and 5 bases respectively, with 9 bases between them. This CDR3 has 13 amino acids. CDR3 nucleotides: TGTGCCAGCTCATGGGACGTTACCGGGGAGCTGTTTTTT. Translation: CASSWDVTGELFF.

The rearrangement uses TRBV29-1 and TRBJ2-5; 10 bases match TRBD2. Trimming cost V 7 bases and J 4 bases; bases outside gene matches: 6. This CDR3 contains 13 residues. Germline values: CDR1 SQVTM, CDR2 ANQGSEA. Written as DNA, the CDR3 is TGCAGCGCCACCTCTAGCGGGGGAGAGACCCAGTACTTC. This gives the protein CSATSSGGETQYF.

This chain links TRBV7-8 with TRBJ2-3, with D possibly being TRBD1 (6 bases). The germline V and J ends were trimmed by 1 base and 3 bases, with 14 bases remaining between them. The germline CDR1 and CDR2 sequences are SGHVS and FQNEAQ. The CDR3 sequence is 16 residues long. The CDR3 DNA reads TGTGCCAGCAGCTTAGTACAGGGAGCAGAGACAGATACGCAGTATTTT. Protein product: CASSLVQGAETDTQYF.